These T cell receptor beta chains were read from a single sample in a study of regulatory T cells in long-lasting Graves disease. Each CDR3 protein gets one entry after TCRdb re-called the multiplex PCR reads with MiXCR. Of 350,000 to 500,000 distinct CDR3 sequences listed, roughly 15% are singletons. These data also formed part of another study, on T cells in Graves' hyperthyroidism and ophthalmopathy.

The sample here was peripheral blood mononuclear cells (PBMCs), taken at new diagnosis, from a patient treated with antithyroid drugs. The receptors were sampled from a woman aged 50 to 60 with Graves disease. The CDR3 runs from the conserved cysteine through the conserved F or W. The order of the fields is CDR3 length, J gene, V gene, clone size, D gene, CDR3 DNA, CDR3 protein. A D gene is named only where the DNA matches it firmly. Some rows mark clone size as missing; the rest say once, few, many or name a class of expanded clone.

15 TRBJ1-1 TRBV7-3 many NA TGTGCCAGCAGCTTAACGGCGGTTGGTAACACTGAAGCTTTCTTT CASSLTAVGNTEAFF
16 TRBJ2-3 TRBV10-2 NA TRBD1 TGTGCCAGCAGTGACGGACAGGGGCCTAGCACAGATACGCAGTATTTT CASSDGQGPSTDTQYF
17 TRBJ2-1 TRBV28 many TRBD2 TGTGCCAGCAGTTCAGGGAGGACGGGAGGGCACGGCAATGAGCAGTTCTTC CASSSGRTGGHGNEQFF
16 TRBJ2-5 TRBV10-3 many NA TGTGCCATCAGTGAGACAGGGTATGGGCTTCAAGAGACCCAGTACTTC CAISETGYGLQETQYF
14 TRBJ2-7 TRBV11-2 few TRBD2 TGTGCCAGCTCACCGAGCGGGGACTCCTACGAGCAGTACTTC CASSPSGDSYEQYF
13 TRBJ2-7 TRBV13 many TRBD2 TGTGCCACGGGGGGGAGGAGATCCTACGAGCAGTACTTC CATGGRRSYEQYF
18 TRBJ2-1 TRBV7-2 NA TRBD2 TGTGCCAGCAGCCGAATGTTCCGAATAGCGGGAGGGCACGGTGAGCAGTTCTTC CASSRMFRIAGGHGEQFF
14 TRBJ1-5 TRBV30 many NA TGTGCCTGGACCAATGGGGCGGACAATCAGCCCCAGCATTTT CAWTNGADNQPQHF
15 TRBJ2-7 TRBV19 NA NA TGTGCCGGTAGTATAGAGTCAGACCGATCCTACGAGCAGTACTTC CAGSIESDRSYEQYF
14 TRBJ1-5 TRBV24-1 many NA TGTGCCATAGGACAGAAATATAGCAATCAGCCCCAGCATTTT CAIGQKYSNQPQHF
16 TRBJ1-5 TRBV28 many TRBD1 TGTGCGTCCGGGGGGACAGGGCGGTATAGCAATCAGCCCCAGCATTTT CASGGTGRYSNQPQHF
15 TRBJ1-4 TRBV12-3/TRBV12-4 NA TRBD1 TGTGCCAGCAGTCGGACGACAGGGGGGTATGAAAAACTGTTTTTT CASSRTTGGYEKLFF
16 TRBJ2-3 TRBV28 many TRBD2 TGTGCCAGCAGAACAGCGGGAGGACCCTACACAGATACGCAGTATTTT CASRTAGGPYTDTQYF
15 TRBJ2-2 TRBV5-1 once TRBD1 TGCGCCAGCAGCTTGAACACAGGGGTGGCCGGGGAGCTGTTTTTT CASSLNTGVAGELFF
14 TRBJ2-1 TRBV2 many NA TGTGCCAGCAGTGAAATTGAGGGGTACCCAGAGCAGTTCTTC CASSEIEGYPEQFF
15 TRBJ1-1 TRBV6-5 many NA TGTGCCAGCAGTTACCGCGGTGGGGGCAACACTGAAGCTTTCTTT CASSYRGGGNTEAFF
17 TRBJ2-1 TRBV2 many TRBD2 TGTGCCAGCAGTCTAACTACACTAGCGGGGTACTACAATGAGCAGTTCTTC CASSLTTLAGYYNEQFF
16 TRBJ1-5 TRBV20-1 few TRBD1 TGCAGTGCTAGCCCCCCCCACAGGGGTAGTAGCCAGCCCCAGCATTTT CSASPPHRGSSQPQHF
17 TRBJ2-2 TRBV2 many TRBD1 TGTGCCAGCAATAAAGACAGGGGGACTCCGAACACCGGGGAGCTGTTTTTT CASNKDRGTPNTGELFF
15 TRBJ2-7 TRBV28 many TRBD2 TGTGCCAGCAGTTTCTCCGGGACTAGGGAGTACGAGCAGTACTTC CASSFSGTREYEQYF
14 TRBJ2-7 TRBV20-1 many TRBD2 TGCAGTGCTAGAGGGGGGACTATTTCCTACGAGCAGTACTTC CSARGGTISYEQYF
20 TRBJ2-2 TRBV20-1 few TRBD2 TGCAGTGCTAGCTCCCCTGGGGGTAGCGGGAGGACTCGGAACACCGGGGAGCTGTTTTTT CSASSPGGSGRTRNTGELFF
19 TRBJ1-1 TRBV5-6 many NA TGTGCCAGCAGCTTGGATTGGGCTGCGGACCCCCTGATGGGGACTGAAGCTTTCTTT CASSLDWAADPLMGTEAFF
13 TRBJ1-2 TRBV12-3/TRBV12-4 many NA TGTGCCAGCAGTTTAGGGGAGGGGCTCGGCTACACCTTC CASSLGEGLGYTF
14 TRBJ2-7 TRBV11-2 many NA TGTGCCAGCAGCCGGCTGTCGGGAGTGAGCGAGCAGTACTTC CASSRLSGVSEQYF
13 TRBJ2-1 TRBV7-3 NA NA TGCGCCAGCAGCCAAGTTTCGGCAACTGAGCAGTTCTTC CASSQVSATEQFF
14 TRBJ1-1 TRBV9 few NA TGTGCCAGCAGCGTCGCAGGGTGGAACACTGAAGCTTTCTTT CASSVAGWNTEAFF
16 TRBJ2-3 TRBV13 NA TRBD2 TGTGCCAGCAGCTTTGGGATAGCGGGAGTTAAAGATACGCAGTATTTT CASSFGIAGVKDTQYF
13 TRBJ2-2 TRBV7-6 few NA TGTGCCAGCAGCTTACATGACACCGGGGAGCTGTTTTTT CASSLHDTGELFF
15 TRBJ1-4 TRBV27 NA NA TGTGCCAGCAGTTTTGTAGGTGGTGGTAATGAAAAACTGTTTTTT CASSFVGGGNEKLFF
15 TRBJ2-7 TRBV11-2 many TRBD2 TGTGCCAGCAGCGACGGGACTAGCGGGAGGTACGAGCAGTACTTC CASSDGTSGRYEQYF
12 TRBJ2-7 TRBV30 many TRBD2 TGTGCCTGGGCGGCGGGGGGCTACGAGCAGTACTTC CAWAAGGYEQYF
14 TRBJ2-1 TRBV5-1 many NA TGCGCCAGCAGCTCCCGAACAGGGAGCAATGAGCAGTTCTTC CASSSRTGSNEQFF
14 TRBJ2-1 TRBV6-1 NA TRBD2 TGTGCCAGCAGTAGGACTAGCGGAACCTACGAGCAGTTCTTC CASSRTSGTYEQFF
12 TRBJ2-5 TRBV30 many NA TGTGCCTGGAGTAGGGGAGGCGAGACCCAGTACTTC CAWSRGGETQYF
13 TRBJ1-6 TRBV3-1 many NA TGTGCCAGCAGCCAAGATCGGGATTCACCCCTCCACTTT CASSQDRDSPLHF